This T cell receptor (beta chain) was profiled in a study of PD-1 blockade in classical Hodgkin lymphoma. In regard to this clone: The antigen is undetermined.

Data came from immunoSEQ multiplex PCR; TCRdb stores just in-frame clones and leaves some out. The sample has around 30,000 clones; less than 75% are singletons. Between the trimmed V and J ends, which lost 0 bases and 4 bases, there was a span of 14 bases. This CDR3 contains 16 residues. Germline CDR1 MNHNY, CDR2 SVGAGI (reference sequence). Findings and caveats of the study: Newly diagnosed patients were said to have less baseline TCR diversity than healthy donors did. A significant rise in TCR diversity was seen by C4D1 for CD4+ cells but not for CD8+ cells.

The time point was: cycle 4 day 1 (C4D1), after six to seven weeks of nivolumab. There was relapse after autologous stem cell transplantation in every patient, and there was variation in brentuximab vedotin exposure. The starting material was peripheral blood mononuclear cells (PBMCs), obtained before the fourth cycle of nivolumab. The chain joins TRBV6-6 to TRBJ2-3; D is undetermined. This clonotype originated in a human donor with classical Hodgkin lymphoma. DNA for the CDR3: TGTGCCAGCAGTTACTCGCGGCTACTTATATCAGATACGCAGTATTTT. It encodes CASSYSRLLISDTQYF.